This T cell receptor (beta chain) appears in the sequencing data of a study of T cell changes during pregnancy in multiple sclerosis. TCRdb's table, derived via immunoSEQ multiplex PCR, lists solely in-frame clones and lacks some. This table holds fewer than 65,000 clones, about 90% found once. This CDR3 has 15 residues. V lost 3 bases to trimming and J lost 3 bases, with 15 bases between them. The germline V gene has CDR1 MGHRA and CDR2 YSYEKL. The chain links TRBV4-1 to TRBJ2-7, with D possibly matching TRBD1 (6 bases). The TCR originated in a female donor with multiple sclerosis, enrolled in a pregnancy study. Sequencing was performed on CD8+ T cells from peripheral blood mononuclear cells, taken after pregnancy. CDR3 loop: CASSQEPRGNYEQYF. CDR3 in DNA: TGCGCCAGCAGCCAGGAACCCAGGGGAAACTACGAGCAGTACTTC.